These 16 T cell receptor beta chains share one sample of origin, sequenced in a study of control samples from healthy donors and cancer patients. Assay: immunoSEQ multiplex PCR; the TCRdb copy retains only in-frame clones and omits some. The table shows around 41,000 clones, with around 83% occurring only once. The specimen was PBMCs. Receptor source: a woman aged 60-70 years with lung cancer.

The chain combines TRBV30 with TRBJ1-5; D perhaps matches TRBD1 (6 bases). The V end was cut by 0 bases, the J end by 2 bases, with 17 bases between. Germline V gene lookup returns CDR1 GTSNPN and CDR2 SVGIG (reference sequence). This CDR3 spans 17 amino acids. The CDR3, as DNA: TGTGCCTGGAGTGTACGGGGGCAGGGAGGCGGCAATCAGCCCCAGCATTTT. It codes for CAWSVRGQGGGNQPQHF.

The gene calls are TRBV7-2 and TRBJ2-5, with D unclear. Germline lookup yields CDR1 SGHTA and CDR2 FQGNSA. The CDR3 length is 12 residues. The V gene lost 5 bases and the J gene lost 0 bases, with 4 bases spanning the gap. The CDR3 nucleotides are TGTGCCAGCAGCCTGAACCAAGAGACCCAGTACTTC. Translated: CASSLNQETQYF.

This clone was counted between two and nine times. The rearrangement uses TRBV19 and TRBJ2-4, with 8 bases lining up with TRBD1. Looked up from germline, CDR1 is LNHDA and CDR2 is SQIVND (reference sequence). This CDR3 has 16 amino acids. The junction had 11 bases not matched to a gene; V was cut back by 6 bases and J by 4 bases. CDR3 region: CASSPNSGTGKNIQYF. The CDR3 nucleotides read TGTGCCAGTAGCCCAAATTCCGGGACAGGAAAAAACATTCAGTACTTC.

The J gene is TRBJ1-1, the V gene TRBV5-1; D gene unclear. Between the trimmed V and J ends, which lost 4 bases and 7 bases, there was a span of 26 bases. The CDR3 loop spans 17 amino acids. The germline CDR1 and CDR2 sequences are SGHRS and YFSETQ. Written as DNA, the CDR3 is TGCGCCAGCAGCCCTCAACTTACTCCGGGAGCGGGCAGTGAAGCTTTCTTT. Protein product: CASSPQLTPGAGSEAFF.

The V call is TRBV6-8, the J call TRBJ2-3; 9 bases are shared with TRBD2. In germline, CDR1 is MNHGY, CDR2 SAAAGT. The V and J ends lost 1 base and 5 bases, in that order; junction bases with no gene match: 13. The CDR3 sequence is 18 residues long. In DNA form, the CDR3 reads TGTGCCAGCAGTTACTTGCTGGCAGCAGCGGGGGGCGAAGATACGCAGTATTTT. It is translated as CASSYLLAAAGGEDTQYF.

V is TRBV7-2 and J is TRBJ2-7, with 7 bases that match TRBD2. The germline gives CDR1 SGHTA, CDR2 FQGNSA. V lost 4 bases and J lost 3; bases outside the gene matches: 15. The CDR3 totals 17 residues. The DNA of the CDR3 is TGTGCCAGCAGCTCCTCGGGGGGTGGCGGGGGTAACTACGAGCAGTACTTC. It encodes CASSSSGGGGGNYEQYF.

This chain connects TRBV28 to TRBJ1-2; D uncertain. The CDR3 sequence is 10 residues long. Deletions cut 2 bases from V and 13 bases from J, with 8 bases between. Per the germline V gene, CDR1 is MDHEN and CDR2 is SYDVKM. CDR3 nucleotides: TGTGCCAGCAGTTTAGTACGTTGCACCTTC. The encoded protein is CASSLVRCTF.

The chain has TRBV2 and TRBJ1-4, with D uncertain. The germline gives CDR1 SNHLY, CDR2 FYNNEI. The CDR3 is 14 amino acids. Trimming pared 9 bases from V and 5 bases from J, leaving 16 bases between. DNA of the CDR3: TGTGCCAGTTCTAAGCAGTCGTTCAATGAAAAACTGTTTTTT. Protein sequence: CASSKQSFNEKLFF.

With regard to this clone: At one end the junction does not follow the germline gene, possibly because of a read error. The chain recombines TRBV10-2 with TRBJ1-2; a possible D gene is TRBD1 (5 bases). Looked up from germline, CDR1 is WSHSY and CDR2 is SAAADI. The CDR3 sequence is 13 residues long. The CDR3 protein is CASSEYRGDGYTF. The CDR3 DNA reads as TGCGCCAGCAGCGAGTACCGAGGGGATGGCTACACCTTC.

This rearrangement joins TRBV15 to TRBJ2-3; D ambiguous. The CDR3 covers 15 residues. Looked up from germline, CDR1 is LNHNV and CDR2 is YYDKDF (reference sequence). The V end was cut by 1 base, the J end by 2 bases, with 10 bases between. The CDR3 DNA follows: TGTGCCACCAGCAGAGGCGACCCATCCACAGATACGCAGTATTTT. Amino acid sequence: CATSRGDPSTDTQYF.

This rearrangement joins TRBV29-1 to TRBJ2-7; the D is unclear. CDR3 length: 11 amino acids. From germline, CDR1 is SQVTM and CDR2 ANQGSEA. Deletions cut 4 bases from V and 6 bases from J, with 10 bases between. The chain's CDR3 is CSVVQVGEQYF. For the CDR3, the DNA is TGCAGCGTTGTCCAGGTGGGCGAGCAGTACTTC.

The V gene is TRBV6-1, the J gene TRBJ1-6, with D possibly matching TRBD1 (5 bases). The CDR3 contains 12 residues. Germline loops: CDR1 MNHNS, CDR2 SASEGT. The V gene lost 2 bases and the J gene lost 15 bases, with 11 bases spanning the gap. The CDR3 spells CASSEMGVDLHF. CDR3 nucleotide sequence: TGTGCCAGCAGTGAAATGGGGGTTGACCTCCACTTT.

CDR3 loop: CASSPSGVYNEQFF. The CDR3 DNA reads as TGTGCCAGCTCCCCTAGCGGGGTATACAATGAGCAGTTCTTC. V and J are TRBV18 and TRBJ2-1, with 9 bases lining up with TRBD2. The V gene's germline CDR1 is KGHSH and CDR2 LQKENI. V lost 6 bases and J lost 4; bases outside the gene matches: 4. The CDR3 sequence is 14 residues long.

This chain connects TRBV30 to TRBJ2-6; the match to TRBD1 covers 7 bases. The trim removed 8 bases at V and 0 bases at J, leaving 16 bases unmatched. The V gene's germline CDR1 is GTSNPN and CDR2 SVGIG (reference sequence). This CDR3 has 18 amino acids. The chain's CDR3 is CAANNGQVFYSGANVLTF. The CDR3 DNA reads as TGTGCCGCAAACAACGGACAGGTCTTTTACTCTGGGGCCAACGTCCTGACTTTC.

In this sample, this clone turned up a few times. The chain couples TRBV7-9 to TRBJ1-4; no clear D. There are 14 residues in the CDR3. Germline V gene lookup returns CDR1 SEHNR and CDR2 FQNEAQ (reference sequence). Trimming removed 4 bases at V and 7 bases at J, with 13 bases between. CDR3 in DNA: TGTGCCAGCAGCTCTCGAGGTCCGGGTGAAAAACTGTTTTTT. Its translation is CASSSRGPGEKLFF.

This chain uses TRBV25-1 with TRBJ1-6; 8 nucleotides match TRBD1. The CDR3 has 15 residues. CDR1 and CDR2 (germline): MGHDK, SYGVNS. After removal of 4 bases from V and 15 bases from J, the junction contained 14 bases not matched to a gene. The chain's CDR3 is CASSGERQGRTGLHF. The CDR3 nucleotides read TGTGCCAGCAGTGGCGAAAGACAGGGGCGTACGGGCCTCCACTTT. Complete variable domain (other parts from reference TRBV25-1 and TRBJ1-6): EADIYQTPRYLVIGTGKKITLECSQTMGHDKMYWYQQDPGMELHLIHYSYGVNSTEKGDLSSESTVSRIRTEHFPLTLESARPSHTSQYLCASSGERQGRTGLHFGNGTRLTVT.